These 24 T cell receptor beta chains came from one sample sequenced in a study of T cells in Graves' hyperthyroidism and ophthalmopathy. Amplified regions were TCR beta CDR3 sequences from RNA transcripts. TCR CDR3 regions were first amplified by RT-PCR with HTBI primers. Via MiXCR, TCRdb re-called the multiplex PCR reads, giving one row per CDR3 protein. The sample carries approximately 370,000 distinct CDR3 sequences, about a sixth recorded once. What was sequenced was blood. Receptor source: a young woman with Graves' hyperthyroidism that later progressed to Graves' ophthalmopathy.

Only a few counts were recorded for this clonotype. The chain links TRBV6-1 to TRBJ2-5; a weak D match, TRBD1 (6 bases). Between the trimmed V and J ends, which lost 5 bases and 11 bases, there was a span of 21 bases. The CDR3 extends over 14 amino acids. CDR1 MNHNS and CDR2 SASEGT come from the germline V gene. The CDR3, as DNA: TGTGCCAGCAGTACCAGCCGGGACATCGGAATTCAGTACTTC. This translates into CASSTSRDIGIQYF.

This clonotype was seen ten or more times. This CDR3 reads CASRTDPQETQYF. CDR3 DNA sequence: TGTGCCAGCAGGACAGACCCACAAGAGACCCAGTACTTC. The chain has TRBV28 and TRBJ2-5; a weak D match, TRBD1 (5 bases). The CDR3 is 13 amino acids. V shed 6 bases and J shed 2 bases, with 10 bases lying between them. Germline loops: CDR1 MDHEN, CDR2 SYDVKM.

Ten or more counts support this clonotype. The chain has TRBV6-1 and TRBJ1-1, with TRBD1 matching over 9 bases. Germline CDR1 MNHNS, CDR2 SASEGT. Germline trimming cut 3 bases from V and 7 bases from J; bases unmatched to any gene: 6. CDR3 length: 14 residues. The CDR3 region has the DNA TGTGCCAGCAGTGATAACAGGGGGCTGAGTGAAGCTTTCTTT. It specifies CASSDNRGLSEAFF.

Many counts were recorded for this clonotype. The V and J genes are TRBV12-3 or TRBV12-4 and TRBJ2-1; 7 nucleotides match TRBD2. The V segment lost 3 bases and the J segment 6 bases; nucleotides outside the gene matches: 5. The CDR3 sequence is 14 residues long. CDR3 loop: CASSFGREGNEQFF. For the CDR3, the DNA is TGTGCCAGCAGTTTCGGCAGGGAGGGCAATGAGCAGTTCTTC.

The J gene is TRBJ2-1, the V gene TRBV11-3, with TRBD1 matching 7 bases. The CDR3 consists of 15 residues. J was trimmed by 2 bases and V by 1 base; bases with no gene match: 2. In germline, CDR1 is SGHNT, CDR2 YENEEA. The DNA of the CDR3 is TGTGCCAGCAGCTTAGGACAGGGTACCTACAATGAGCAGTTCTTC. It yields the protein CASSLGQGTYNEQFF.

CDR3 sequence: CSARDGGKRGLDEQYF. CDR3 sequence (DNA): TGCAGTGCTAGAGATGGCGGAAAAAGGGGCCTCGACGAGCAGTACTTC. The chain is built from TRBV20-1 and TRBJ2-7; D is possibly TRBD1 (5 bases). Trimming removed 0 bases at V and 5 bases at J, with 20 bases between. The CDR3 loop spans 16 amino acids. The germline V gene has CDR1 DFQATT and CDR2 SNEGSKA (reference sequence).

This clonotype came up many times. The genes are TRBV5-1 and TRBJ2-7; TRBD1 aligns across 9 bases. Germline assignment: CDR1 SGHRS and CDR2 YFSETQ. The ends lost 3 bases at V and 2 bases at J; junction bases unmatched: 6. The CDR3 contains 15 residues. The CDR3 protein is CASSYRGLGPYEQYF. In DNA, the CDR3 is TGCGCCAGCAGCTACAGGGGGCTAGGACCCTACGAGCAGTACTTC.

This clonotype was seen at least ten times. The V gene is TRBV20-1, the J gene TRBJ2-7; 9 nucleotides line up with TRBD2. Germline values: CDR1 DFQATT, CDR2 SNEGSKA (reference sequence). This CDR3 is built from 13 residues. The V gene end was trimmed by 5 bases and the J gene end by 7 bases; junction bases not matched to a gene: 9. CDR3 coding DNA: TGCAGTGCTCAGGCGGGAGGGCCGGGTGAGCAGTACTTC. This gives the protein CSAQAGGPGEQYF.

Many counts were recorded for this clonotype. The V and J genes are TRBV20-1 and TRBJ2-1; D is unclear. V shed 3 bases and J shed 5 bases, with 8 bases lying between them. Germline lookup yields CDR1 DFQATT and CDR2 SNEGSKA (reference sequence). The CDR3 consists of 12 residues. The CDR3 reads CSASSENNEQFF. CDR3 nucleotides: TGCAGTGCTAGCTCCGAGAACAATGAGCAGTTCTTC.

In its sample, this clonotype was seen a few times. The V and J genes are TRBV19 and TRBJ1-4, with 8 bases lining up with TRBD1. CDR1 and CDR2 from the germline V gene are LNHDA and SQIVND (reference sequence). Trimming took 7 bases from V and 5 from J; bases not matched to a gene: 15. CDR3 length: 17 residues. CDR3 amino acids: CASNDHAPGQENEKLFF. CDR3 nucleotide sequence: TGTGCCAGTAACGACCACGCGCCGGGACAGGAGAATGAAAAACTGTTTTTT.

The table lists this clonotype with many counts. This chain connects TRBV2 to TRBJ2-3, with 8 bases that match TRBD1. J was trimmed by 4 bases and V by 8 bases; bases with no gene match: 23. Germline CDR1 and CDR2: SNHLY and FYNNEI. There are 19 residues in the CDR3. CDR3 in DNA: TGTGCCAGCTTAAATCACCGGGCAGGGGGCTTTTTCCCCGCAGATACGCAGTATTTT. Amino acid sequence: CASLNHRAGGFFPADTQYF. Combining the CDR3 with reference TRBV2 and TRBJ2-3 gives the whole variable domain EPEVTQTPSHQVTQMGQEVILRCVPISNHLYFYWYRQILGQKVEFLVSFYNNEISEKSEIFDDQFSVERPDGSNFTLKIRSTKLEDSAMYFCASLNHRAGGFFPADTQYFGPGTRLTVL.

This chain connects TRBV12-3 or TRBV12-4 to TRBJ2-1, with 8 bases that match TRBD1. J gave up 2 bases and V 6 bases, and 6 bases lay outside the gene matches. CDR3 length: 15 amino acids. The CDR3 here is CASRPGQATYNEQFF. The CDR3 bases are TGTGCCAGCAGGCCGGGACAGGCGACCTACAATGAGCAGTTCTTC.

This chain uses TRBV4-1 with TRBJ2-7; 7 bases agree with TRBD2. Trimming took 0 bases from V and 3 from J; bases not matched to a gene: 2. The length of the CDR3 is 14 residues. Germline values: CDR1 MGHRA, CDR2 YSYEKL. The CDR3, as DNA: TGCGCCAGCAGCCAAGACCGGGGGGTCTACGAGCAGTACTTC. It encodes CASSQDRGVYEQYF.

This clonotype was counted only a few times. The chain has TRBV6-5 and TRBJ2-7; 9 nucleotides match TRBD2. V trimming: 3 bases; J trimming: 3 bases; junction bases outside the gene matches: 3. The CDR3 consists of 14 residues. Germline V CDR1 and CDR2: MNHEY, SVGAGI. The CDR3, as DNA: TGTGCCAGCAGTTATGCTAGCGGGATCTACGAGCAGTACTTC. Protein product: CASSYASGIYEQYF.

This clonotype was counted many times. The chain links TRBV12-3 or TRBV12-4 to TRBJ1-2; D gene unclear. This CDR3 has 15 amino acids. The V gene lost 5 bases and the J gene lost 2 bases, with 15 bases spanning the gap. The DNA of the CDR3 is TGTGCCAGCAGTCTTCCAGGTGGGCCGAACTATGGCTACACCTTC. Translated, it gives CASSLPGGPNYGYTF.

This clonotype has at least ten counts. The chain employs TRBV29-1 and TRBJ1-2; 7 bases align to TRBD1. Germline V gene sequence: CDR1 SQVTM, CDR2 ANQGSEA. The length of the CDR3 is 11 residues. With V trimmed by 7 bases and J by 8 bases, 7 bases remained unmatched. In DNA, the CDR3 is TGCAGCGACGCAGGGGGTGGCGGCTACACCTTC. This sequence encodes CSDAGGGGYTF.

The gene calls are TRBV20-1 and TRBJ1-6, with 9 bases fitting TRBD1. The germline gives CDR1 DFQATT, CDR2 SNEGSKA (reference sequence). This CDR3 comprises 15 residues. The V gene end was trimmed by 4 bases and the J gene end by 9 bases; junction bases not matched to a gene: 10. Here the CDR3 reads CSATPPGQGSSPLHF. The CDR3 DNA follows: TGCAGTGCTACTCCTCCGGGACAGGGATCTTCACCCCTCCACTTT.

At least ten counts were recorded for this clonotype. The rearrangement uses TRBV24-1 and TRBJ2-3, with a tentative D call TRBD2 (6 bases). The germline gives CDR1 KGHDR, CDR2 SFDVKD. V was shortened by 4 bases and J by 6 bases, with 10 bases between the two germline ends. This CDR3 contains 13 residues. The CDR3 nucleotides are TGTGCCACCAGTGAGCATCTAGCGGATACGCAGTATTTT. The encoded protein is CATSEHLADTQYF.

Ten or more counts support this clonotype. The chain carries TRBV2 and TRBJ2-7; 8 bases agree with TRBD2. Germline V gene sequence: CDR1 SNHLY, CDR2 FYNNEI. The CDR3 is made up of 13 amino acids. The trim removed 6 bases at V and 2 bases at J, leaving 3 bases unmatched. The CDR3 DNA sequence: TGTGCCAGCAGCGGGGGACTAGCCTACGAGCAGTACTTC. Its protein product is CASSGGLAYEQYF.

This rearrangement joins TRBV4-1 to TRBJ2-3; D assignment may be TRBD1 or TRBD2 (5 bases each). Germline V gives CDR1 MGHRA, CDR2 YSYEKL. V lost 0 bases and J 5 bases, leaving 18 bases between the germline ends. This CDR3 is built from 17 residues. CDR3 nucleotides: TGCGCCAGCAGCCAAGAAGAGGGGCCTTTGAGGGTAGATACGCAGTATTTT. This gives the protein CASSQEEGPLRVDTQYF.

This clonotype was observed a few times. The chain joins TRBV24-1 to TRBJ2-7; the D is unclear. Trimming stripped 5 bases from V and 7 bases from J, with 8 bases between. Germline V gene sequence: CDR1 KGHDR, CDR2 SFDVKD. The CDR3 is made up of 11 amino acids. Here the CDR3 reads CATSAAGEQYF. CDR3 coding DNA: TGTGCCACCAGTGCCGCTGGGGAGCAGTACTTC.

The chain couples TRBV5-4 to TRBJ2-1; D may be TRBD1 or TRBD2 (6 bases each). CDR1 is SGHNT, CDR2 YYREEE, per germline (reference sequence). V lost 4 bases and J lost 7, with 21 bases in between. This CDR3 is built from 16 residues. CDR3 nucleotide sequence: TGTGCCAGCAGCATGGGGGGCGGACAAAACTGGAATGAGCAGTTCTTC. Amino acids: CASSMGGGQNWNEQFF.

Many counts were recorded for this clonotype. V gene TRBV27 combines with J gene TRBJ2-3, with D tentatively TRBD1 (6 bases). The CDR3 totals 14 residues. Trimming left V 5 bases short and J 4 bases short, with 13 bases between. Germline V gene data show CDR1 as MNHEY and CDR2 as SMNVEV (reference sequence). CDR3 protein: CASSLGTLPDTQYF. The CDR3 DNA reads TGTGCCAGCAGTCTTGGGACATTGCCAGATACGCAGTATTTT.

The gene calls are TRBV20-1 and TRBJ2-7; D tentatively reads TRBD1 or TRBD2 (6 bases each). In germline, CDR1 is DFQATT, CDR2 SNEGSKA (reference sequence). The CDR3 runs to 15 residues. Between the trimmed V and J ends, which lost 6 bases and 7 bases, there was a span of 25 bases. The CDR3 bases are TGCAGTGCCCAAGGGCCGGGGGCCCACGGCTGGGAGCAGTACTTC. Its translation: CSAQGPGAHGWEQYF.